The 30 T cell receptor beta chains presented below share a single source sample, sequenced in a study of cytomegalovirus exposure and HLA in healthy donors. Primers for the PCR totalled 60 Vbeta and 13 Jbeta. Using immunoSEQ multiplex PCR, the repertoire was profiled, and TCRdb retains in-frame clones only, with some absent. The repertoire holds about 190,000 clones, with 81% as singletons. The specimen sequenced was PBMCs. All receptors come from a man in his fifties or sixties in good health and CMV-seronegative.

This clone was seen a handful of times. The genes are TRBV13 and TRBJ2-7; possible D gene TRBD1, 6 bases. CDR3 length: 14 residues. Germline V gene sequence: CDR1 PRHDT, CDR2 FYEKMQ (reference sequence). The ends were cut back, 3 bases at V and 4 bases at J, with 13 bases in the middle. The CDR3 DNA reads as TGTGCCAGCAGCTTGGGGGACACCAGATACGAGCAGTACTTC. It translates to CASSLGDTRYEQYF.

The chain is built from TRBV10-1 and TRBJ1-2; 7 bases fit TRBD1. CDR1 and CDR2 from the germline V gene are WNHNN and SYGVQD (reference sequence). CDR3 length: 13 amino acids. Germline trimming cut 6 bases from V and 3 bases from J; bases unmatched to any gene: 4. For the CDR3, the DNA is TGCGCCAGCAGCGAAGGGACAGACTATGGCTACACCTTC. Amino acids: CASSEGTDYGYTF.

The CDR3 spells CASSGGTSGGNEQFF. CDR3 nucleotides: TGCGCCAGCAGCGGTGGGACTAGCGGGGGCAATGAGCAGTTCTTC. The chain is built from TRBV10-2 and TRBJ2-1, with 14 bases aligning to TRBD2. V lost 6 bases, J lost 6 bases, and 4 bases stayed unmatched. CDR1 and CDR2 from the germline V gene are WSHSY and SAAADI. The CDR3 extends over 15 amino acids.

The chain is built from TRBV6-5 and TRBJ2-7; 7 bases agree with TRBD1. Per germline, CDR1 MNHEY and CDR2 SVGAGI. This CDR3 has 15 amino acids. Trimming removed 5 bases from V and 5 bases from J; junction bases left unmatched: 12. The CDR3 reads CASSRKGQLWDEQYF. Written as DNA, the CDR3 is TGTGCCAGCAGTCGAAAGGGACAGTTATGGGACGAGCAGTACTTC.

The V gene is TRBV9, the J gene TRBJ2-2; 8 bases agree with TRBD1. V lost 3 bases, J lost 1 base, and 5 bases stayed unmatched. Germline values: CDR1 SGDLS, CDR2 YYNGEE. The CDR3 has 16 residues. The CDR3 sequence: CASSASGQVNTGELFF. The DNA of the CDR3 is TGTGCCAGCAGCGCCTCGGGACAGGTGAACACCGGGGAGCTGTTTTTT. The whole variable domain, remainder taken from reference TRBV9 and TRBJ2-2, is DSGVTQTPKHLITATGQRVTLRCSPRSGDLSVYWYQQSLDQGLQFLIQYYNGEERAKGNILERFSAQQFPDLHSELNLSSLELGDSALYFCASSASGQVNTGELFFGEGSRLTVL.

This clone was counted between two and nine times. CDR3 coding DNA: TGCGCCAGCAGCTTGGGGGGAGGCGATAACATTCAGTACTTC. This gives the protein CASSLGGGDNIQYF. The chain is built from TRBV5-1 and TRBJ2-4, with D perhaps TRBD2 (6 bases). CDR3 length: 14 residues. CDR1 and CDR2 from the germline V gene are SGHRS and YFSETQ. Trimming removed 0 bases at V and 7 bases at J, with 11 bases between.

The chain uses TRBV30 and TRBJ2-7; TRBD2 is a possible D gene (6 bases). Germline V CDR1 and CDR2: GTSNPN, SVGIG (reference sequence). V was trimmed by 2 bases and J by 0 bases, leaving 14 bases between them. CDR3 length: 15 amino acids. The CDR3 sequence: CAWSPSRTISYEQYF. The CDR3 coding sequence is TGTGCCTGGAGTCCGTCCCGGACTATCTCCTACGAGCAGTACTTC.

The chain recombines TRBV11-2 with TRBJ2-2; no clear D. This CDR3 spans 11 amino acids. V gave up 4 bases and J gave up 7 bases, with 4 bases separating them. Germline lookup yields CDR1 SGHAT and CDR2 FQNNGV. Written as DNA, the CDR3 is TGTGCCAGCAGCTACAACGGGGAGCTGTTTTTT. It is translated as CASSYNGELFF.

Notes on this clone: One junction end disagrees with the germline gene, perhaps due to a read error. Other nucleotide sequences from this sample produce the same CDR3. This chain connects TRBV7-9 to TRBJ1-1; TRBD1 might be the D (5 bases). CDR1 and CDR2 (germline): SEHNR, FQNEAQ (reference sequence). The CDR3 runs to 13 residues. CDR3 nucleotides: TGTTCCAGCAGACGAACAGGGAACACTGAAGCTTTCTTT. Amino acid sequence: CSSRRTGNTEAFF.

CDR3 loop: CASSQLGANYGYTF. As DNA, the CDR3 is TGTGCCAGCAGTCAACTGGGAGCTAACTATGGCTACACCTTC. This rearrangement joins TRBV27 to TRBJ1-2; D remains unclear. Germline assignment: CDR1 MNHEY and CDR2 SMNVEV (reference sequence). The CDR3 spans 14 residues. Trimming pared 5 bases from V and 0 bases from J, leaving 10 bases between.

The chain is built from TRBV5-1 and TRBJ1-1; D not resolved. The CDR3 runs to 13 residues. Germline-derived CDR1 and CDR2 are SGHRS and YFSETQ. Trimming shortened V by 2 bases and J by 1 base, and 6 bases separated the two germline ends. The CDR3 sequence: CASSFWQNTEAFF. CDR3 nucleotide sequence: TGCGCCAGCAGCTTCTGGCAGAACACTGAAGCTTTCTTT.

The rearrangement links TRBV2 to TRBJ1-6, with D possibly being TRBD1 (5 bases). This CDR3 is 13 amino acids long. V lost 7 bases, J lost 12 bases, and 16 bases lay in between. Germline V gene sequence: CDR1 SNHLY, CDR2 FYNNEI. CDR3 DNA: TGTGCCAGCAACGGGGACTCTGTGTTACCCCTCCACTTT. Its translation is CASNGDSVLPLHF.

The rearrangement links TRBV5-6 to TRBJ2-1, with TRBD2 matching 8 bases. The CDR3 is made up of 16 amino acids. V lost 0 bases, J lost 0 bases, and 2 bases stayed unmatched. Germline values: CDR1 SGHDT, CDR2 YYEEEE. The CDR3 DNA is TGTGCCAGCAGCTTGGCTAGCGGGCACTCCTACAATGAGCAGTTCTTC. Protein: CASSLASGHSYNEQFF. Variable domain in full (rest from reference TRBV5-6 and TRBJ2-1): DAGVTQSPTHLIKTRGQQVTLRCSPKSGHDTVSWYQQALGQGPQFIFQYYEEEERQRGNFPDRFSGHQFPNYSSELNVNALLLGDSALYLCASSLASGHSYNEQFFGPGTRLTVL.

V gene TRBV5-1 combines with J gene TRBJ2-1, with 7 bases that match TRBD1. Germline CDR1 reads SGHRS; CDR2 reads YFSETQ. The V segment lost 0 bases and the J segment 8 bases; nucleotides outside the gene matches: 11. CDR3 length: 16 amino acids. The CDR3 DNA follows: TGCGCCAGCAGCTTGGGCCCTCCAGGGGGAAGCCATGAGCAGTTCTTC. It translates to CASSLGPPGGSHEQFF. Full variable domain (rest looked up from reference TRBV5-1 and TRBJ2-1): KAGVTQTPRYLIKTRGQQVTLSCSPISGHRSVSWYQQTPGQGLQFLFEYFSETQRNKGNFPGRFSGRQFSNSRSEMNVSTLELGDSALYLCASSLGPPGGSHEQFFGPGTRLTVL.

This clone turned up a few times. The DNA for the CDR3 is TGTGCCAGCAGCTTGATCATAGCGGGGGCGGCCAAAAACATTCAGTACTTC. This sequence encodes CASSLIIAGAAKNIQYF. The chain has TRBV7-8 and TRBJ2-4; 9 bases align to TRBD2. Unmatched junction bases numbered 7, after V lost 3 bases and J lost 1 base. The CDR3 is made up of 17 amino acids. CDR1 and CDR2 (germline): SGHVS, FQNEAQ.

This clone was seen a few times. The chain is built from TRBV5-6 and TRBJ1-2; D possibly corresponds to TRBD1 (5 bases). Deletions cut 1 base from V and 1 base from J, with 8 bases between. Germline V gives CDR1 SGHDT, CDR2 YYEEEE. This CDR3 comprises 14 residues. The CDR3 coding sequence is TGTGCCAGCAGCTTGAAGACAGATAACTATGGCTACACCTTC. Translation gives CASSLKTDNYGYTF.

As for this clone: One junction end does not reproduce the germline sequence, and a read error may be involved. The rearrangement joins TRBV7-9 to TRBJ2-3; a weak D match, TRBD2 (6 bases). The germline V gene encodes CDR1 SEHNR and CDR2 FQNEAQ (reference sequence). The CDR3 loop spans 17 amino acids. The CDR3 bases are TGTTCCAGCAGCTTAGCGCTAGCCGGGGGTGGCACAGATACGCAGTATTTT. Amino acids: CSSSLALAGGGTDTQYF.

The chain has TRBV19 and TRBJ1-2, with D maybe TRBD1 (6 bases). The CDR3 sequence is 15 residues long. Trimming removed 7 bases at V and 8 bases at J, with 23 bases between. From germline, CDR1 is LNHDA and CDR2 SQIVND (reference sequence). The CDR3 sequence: CASIVSGHTLGGYTF. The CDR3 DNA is TGTGCCAGTATAGTTTCGGGACACACCCTCGGGGGCTACACCTTC.

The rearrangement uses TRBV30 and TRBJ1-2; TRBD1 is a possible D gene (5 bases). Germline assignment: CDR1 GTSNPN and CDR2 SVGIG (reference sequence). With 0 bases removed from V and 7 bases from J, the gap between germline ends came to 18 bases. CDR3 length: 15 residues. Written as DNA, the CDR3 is TGTGCCTGGAGTGTACTTGGGTTAGGGGTGGCTGGCTACACCTTC. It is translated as CAWSVLGLGVAGYTF.

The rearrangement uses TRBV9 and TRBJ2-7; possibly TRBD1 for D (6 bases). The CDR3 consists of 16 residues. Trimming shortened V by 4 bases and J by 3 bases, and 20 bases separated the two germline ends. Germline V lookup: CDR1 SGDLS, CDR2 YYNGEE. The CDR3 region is CASSPWGRQGNYEQYF. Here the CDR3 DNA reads TGTGCCAGCAGCCCCTGGGGTAGGCAGGGGAACTACGAGCAGTACTTC. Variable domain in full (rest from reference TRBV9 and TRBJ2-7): DSGVTQTPKHLITATGQRVTLRCSPRSGDLSVYWYQQSLDQGLQFLIQYYNGEERAKGNILERFSAQQFPDLHSELNLSSLELGDSALYFCASSPWGRQGNYEQYFGPGTRLTVT.

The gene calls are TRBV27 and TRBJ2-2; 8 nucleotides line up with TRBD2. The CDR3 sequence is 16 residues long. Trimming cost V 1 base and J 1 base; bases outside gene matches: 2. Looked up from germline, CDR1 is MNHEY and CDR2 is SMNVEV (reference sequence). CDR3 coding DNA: TGTGCCAGCAGTTTATTCAGCGGGGGGAACACCGGGGAGCTGTTTTTT. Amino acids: CASSLFSGGNTGELFF.

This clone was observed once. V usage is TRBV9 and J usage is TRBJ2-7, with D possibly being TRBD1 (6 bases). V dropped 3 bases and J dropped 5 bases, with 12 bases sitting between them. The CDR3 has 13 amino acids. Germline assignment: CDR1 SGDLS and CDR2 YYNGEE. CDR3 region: CASSGSGDNEQYF. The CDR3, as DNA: TGTGCCAGCAGCGGATCAGGGGATAACGAGCAGTACTTC.

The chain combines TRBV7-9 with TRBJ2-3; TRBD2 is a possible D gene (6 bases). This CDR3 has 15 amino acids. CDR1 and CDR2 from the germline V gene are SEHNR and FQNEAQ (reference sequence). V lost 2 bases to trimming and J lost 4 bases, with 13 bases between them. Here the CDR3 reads CASSLTGGPADTQYF. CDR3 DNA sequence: TGTGCCAGCAGCTTAACCGGGGGACCTGCAGATACGCAGTATTTT.

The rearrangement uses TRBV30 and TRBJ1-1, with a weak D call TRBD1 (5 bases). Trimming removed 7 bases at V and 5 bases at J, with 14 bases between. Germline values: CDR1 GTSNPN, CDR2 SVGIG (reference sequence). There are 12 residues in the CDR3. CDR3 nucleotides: TGTGCCTTAGACAGAGGAAGGACTGAAGCTTTCTTT. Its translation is CALDRGRTEAFF.

The CDR3, as DNA: TGTGCCAGTAGTATAGTACTGTGGCAGGCCGGGGAGAATTCACCCCTCCACTTT. Protein: CASSIVLWQAGENSPLHF. The chain uses TRBV19 and TRBJ1-6; D ambiguous. The CDR3 loop spans 18 amino acids. Germline V CDR1 and CDR2: LNHDA, SQIVND (reference sequence). The V gene lost 1 base and the J gene lost 7 bases, with 20 bases spanning the gap.

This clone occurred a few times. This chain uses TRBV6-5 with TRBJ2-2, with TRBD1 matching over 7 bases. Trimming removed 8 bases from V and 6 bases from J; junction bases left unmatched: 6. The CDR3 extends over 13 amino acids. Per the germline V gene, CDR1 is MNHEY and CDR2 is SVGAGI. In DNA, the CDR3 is TGTGCCAGCGTGTTACAGGGGCCCGGGGAGCTGTTTTTT. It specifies CASVLQGPGELFF.

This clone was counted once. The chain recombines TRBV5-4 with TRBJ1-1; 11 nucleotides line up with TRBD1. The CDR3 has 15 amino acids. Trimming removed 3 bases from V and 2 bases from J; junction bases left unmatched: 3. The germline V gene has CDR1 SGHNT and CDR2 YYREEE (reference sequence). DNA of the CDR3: TGTGCCAGCAGCTGGGGACAGGGGGACAACACTGAAGCTTTCTTT. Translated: CASSWGQGDNTEAFF.

DNA of the CDR3: TGCAGCGTTGTGGGGGGACAGGGGGCCTCTGAAGCTTTCTTT. Translated, it gives CSVVGGQGASEAFF. The V gene is TRBV29-1, the J gene TRBJ1-1; 12 positions match TRBD1. Germline V gene sequence: CDR1 SQVTM, CDR2 ANQGSEA. J was trimmed by 6 bases and V by 4 bases; bases with no gene match: 6. The CDR3 has 14 residues.

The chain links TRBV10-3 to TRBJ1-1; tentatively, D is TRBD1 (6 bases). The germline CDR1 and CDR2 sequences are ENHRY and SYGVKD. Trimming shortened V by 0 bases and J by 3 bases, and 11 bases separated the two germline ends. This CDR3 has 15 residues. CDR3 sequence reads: CAISESTGLYTEAFF. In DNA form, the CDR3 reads TGTGCCATCAGTGAGTCTACAGGGCTCTACACTGAAGCTTTCTTT.

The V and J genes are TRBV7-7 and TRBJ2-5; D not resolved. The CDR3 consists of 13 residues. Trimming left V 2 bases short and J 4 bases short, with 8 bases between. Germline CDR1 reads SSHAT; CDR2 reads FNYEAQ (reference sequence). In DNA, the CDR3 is TGTGCCAGCAGCTTAAATTACGGAGAGACCCAGTACTTC. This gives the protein CASSLNYGETQYF.